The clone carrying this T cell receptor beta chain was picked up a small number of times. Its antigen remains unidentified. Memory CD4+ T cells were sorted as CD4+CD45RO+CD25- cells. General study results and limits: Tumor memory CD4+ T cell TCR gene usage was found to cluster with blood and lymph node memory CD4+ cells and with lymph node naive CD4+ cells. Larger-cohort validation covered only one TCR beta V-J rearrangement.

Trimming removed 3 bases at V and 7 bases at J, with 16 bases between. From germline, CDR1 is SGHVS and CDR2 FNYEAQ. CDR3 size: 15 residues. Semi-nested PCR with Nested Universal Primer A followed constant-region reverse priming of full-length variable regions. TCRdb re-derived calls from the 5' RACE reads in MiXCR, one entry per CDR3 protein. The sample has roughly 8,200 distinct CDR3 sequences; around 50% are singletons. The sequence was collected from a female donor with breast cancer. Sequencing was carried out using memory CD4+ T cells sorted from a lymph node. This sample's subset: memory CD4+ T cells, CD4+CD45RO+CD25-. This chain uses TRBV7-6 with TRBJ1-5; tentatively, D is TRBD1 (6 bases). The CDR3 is CASSLAGARGQPQHF. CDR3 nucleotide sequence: TGTGCCAGCAGCTTGGCAGGGGCCAGGGGCCAGCCCCAGCATTTT. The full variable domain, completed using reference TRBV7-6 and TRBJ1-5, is GAGVSQSPRYKVTKRGQDVALRCDPISGHVSLYWYRQALGQGPEFLTYFNYEAQQDKSGLPNDRFSAERPEGSISTLTIQRTEQRDSAMYRCASSLAGARGQPQHFGDGTRLSIL.